This entry lists 23 T cell receptor beta chains sequenced from one sample in a study of spatial heterogeneity in lung cancer. Time point given: sample taken at primary tumor resection. TCRdb reanalysed the 5' RACE reads using MiXCR and keeps one entry per CDR3 protein. The repertoire holds 1,000 to 1,300 distinct CDR3 sequences, less than 15% seen once, with around 9.9% in the top ten. The input for sequencing was normal lung tissue next to the tumor, taken at surgery. These receptors came from a female donor with early-stage non-small cell lung cancer.

By its share, this clonotype is medium-sized. This beta chain slipped into a library made for alpha chains as a stray read, so its size is not meaningful. The V and J genes are TRBV7-2 and TRBJ2-2; no clear D gene. The CDR3 runs 17 residues. The ends were cut back, 0 bases at V and 2 bases at J, with 13 bases in the middle. Germline-derived CDR1 and CDR2 are SGHTA and FQGNSA. The CDR3 loop is CASSLADIKLNTGELFF. The CDR3 nucleotides are TGTGCCAGCAGCTTAGCGGATATAAAACTTAACACCGGGGAGCTGTTTTTT.

In this sample, this clonotype is large. For a library built for alpha chains, this beta chain is a stray read; little rests on its size. The chain is built from TRBV29-1 and TRBJ2-7; TRBD2 might be the D (6 bases). Trimming removed 4 bases at V and 5 bases at J, with 15 bases between. CDR3 length: 13 amino acids. Germline CDR1 SQVTM, CDR2 ANQGSEA. CDR3 amino acids: CSVVAGTSHEQYF. In DNA form, the CDR3 reads TGCAGCGTTGTCGCGGGGACTTCCCACGAGCAGTACTTC.

Notes on this clonotype: This beta chain is off target for a library built for alpha chains, so its abundance means little. This chain connects TRBV27 to TRBJ2-5, with D tentatively TRBD1 (6 bases). Per the germline V gene, CDR1 is MNHEY and CDR2 is SMNVEV (reference sequence). V was shortened by 6 bases and J by 5 bases, with 16 bases between the two germline ends. This CDR3 has 14 residues. The CDR3 reads CASSQQGIRETQYF. The CDR3 DNA reads TGTGCCAGCAGCCAACAGGGAATTCGGGAGACCCAGTACTTC.

About this clonotype: A library prepared for alpha chains yielded this beta chain as an off-target read; its size is of little meaning. The rearrangement uses TRBV5-4 and TRBJ2-2; no reliable D call. Germline values: CDR1 SGHNT, CDR2 YYREEE (reference sequence). V was pared by 1 base and J by 3 bases, with 13 bases between. The CDR3 is 16 amino acids. CDR3 coding DNA: TGTGCCAGCAGCTTGTTCTGGGAACGACACACCGGGGAGCTGTTTTTT. Translated, it gives CASSLFWERHTGELFF.

Turning to this clonotype: A library prepared for alpha chains yielded this beta chain as an off-target read; its size is of little meaning. The V gene is TRBV2, the J gene TRBJ1-6, with no clear D. Trimming took off 3 bases at V and 3 bases at J, with 12 bases between the two ends. Germline V gene lookup returns CDR1 SNHLY and CDR2 FYNNEI. The CDR3 is made up of 16 amino acids. As DNA, the CDR3 is TGTGCCAGCAGTGAGTTGGGGTCACACTATAATTCACCCCTCCACTTT. Protein sequence: CASSELGSHYNSPLHF.

This clonotype was recorded once. The library was built for alpha chains, so this beta chain is an off-target read and its size means little. The chain joins TRBV6-5 to TRBJ1-2; D gene unclear. Looked up from germline, CDR1 is MNHEY and CDR2 is SVGAGI. The ends were cut back, 5 bases at V and 8 bases at J, with 12 bases in the middle. The CDR3 is 12 amino acids. Written as DNA, the CDR3 is TGTGCCAGCAGTAGATACGACGGGGGCTACACCTTC. Its translation is CASSRYDGGYTF.

This clonotype is categorized as large. Because this beta chain is a stray read in a library intended to capture alpha chains, its abundance should not be given much weight. The chain combines TRBV7-7 with TRBJ2-1, with D possibly TRBD1 on 6 matching bases. Between the trimmed V and J ends, which lost 1 base and 5 bases, there was a span of 12 bases. This CDR3 is 15 amino acids long. CDR1 SSHAT and CDR2 FNYEAQ come from the germline V gene (reference sequence). CDR3 residues: CASSLDRVGDNEQFF. In DNA, the CDR3 is TGTGCCAGCAGCTTAGACAGGGTAGGAGACAATGAGCAGTTCTTC.

On this clonotype: The library was built for alpha chains, so this beta chain is an off-target read and its size means little. The V call is TRBV19, the J call TRBJ2-2, with D perhaps matching TRBD1 or TRBD2 (6 bases each). There are 14 residues in the CDR3. CDR1 and CDR2 (germline): LNHDA, SQIVND (reference sequence). With 8 bases removed from V and 5 bases from J, the gap between germline ends came to 15 bases. The CDR3 spells CASGSGAPTGELFF. CDR3 DNA: TGTGCCAGTGGCTCGGGGGCGCCTACCGGGGAGCTGTTTTTT.

Worth noting for this clonotype: This beta chain slipped into a library made for alpha chains as a stray read, so its size is not meaningful. The chain uses TRBV10-3 and TRBJ2-1; no definite D call. The CDR3 has 13 residues. Trimming pared 0 bases from V and 5 bases from J, leaving 5 bases between. Germline-derived CDR1 and CDR2 are ENHRY and SYGVKD. DNA of the CDR3: TGTGCCATCAGTGAGTCTCCGGACAATGAGCAGTTCTTC. Translation gives CAISESPDNEQFF.

This clonotype is medium-sized (0.01 to 0.1%) by share. Since the library was made to target alpha chains, this beta chain is a stray read and its abundance is not meaningful. The V call is TRBV10-3, the J call TRBJ2-7, with no clear D. The germline CDR1 and CDR2 sequences are ENHRY and SYGVKD. V lost 0 bases and J 5 bases, leaving 11 bases between the germline ends. The CDR3 runs to 14 residues. CDR3 residues: CAISESGKRHEQYF. CDR3 nucleotides: TGTGCCATCAGTGAGTCTGGAAAGCGCCACGAGCAGTACTTC.

In its sample, this clonotype is large (0.1 to 1%). This beta chain is a stray sequence in a library constructed for alpha chains; its clone size is not meaningful. The chain recombines TRBV20-1 with TRBJ2-3, with TRBD2 matching 8 bases. CDR1 DFQATT and CDR2 SNEGSKA come from the germline V gene (reference sequence). This CDR3 is built from 15 residues. The ends lost 6 bases at V and 4 bases at J; junction bases unmatched: 12. The CDR3 coding sequence is TGCAGTGCATATCCCAGGAGCGGGGGCCCAGATACGCAGTATTTT. Translating gives CSAYPRSGGPDTQYF.

In the case of this clonotype: Little can be read into the size of this beta chain, an off-target read in a library designed for alpha chains. The chain is built from TRBV6-1 and TRBJ2-2; tentatively, D is TRBD1 (5 bases). Trimming shortened V by 9 bases and J by 7 bases, and 9 bases separated the two germline ends. This CDR3 comprises 11 residues. Germline loops: CDR1 MNHNS, CDR2 SASEGT. The CDR3 coding sequence is TGTGCCAGTCAGGGCTTCGGGGAGCTGTTTTTT. The encoded protein is CASQGFGELFF.

In its sample, this clonotype ranks as medium-sized (0.01 to 0.1%). In a library made to pick up alpha chains, this beta chain is a stray read with a size that means little. The CDR3 spells CASSLAEGGQLTYEQYF. The CDR3 coding sequence is TGTGCCAGCAGCTTAGCGGAGGGGGGACAGTTAACCTACGAGCAGTACTTC. This rearrangement joins TRBV7-2 to TRBJ2-7, with D possibly TRBD1 on 7 matching bases. Germline loops: CDR1 SGHTA, CDR2 FQGNSA. With 0 bases removed from V and 2 bases from J, the gap between germline ends came to 17 bases. The CDR3 has 17 amino acids.

A few counts support this clonotype. This beta chain appears as a stray read in a library generated for alpha chains; its size is not informative. The chain joins TRBV4-3 to TRBJ2-2; the match to TRBD1 covers 8 bases. Looked up from germline, CDR1 is LGHNA and CDR2 is YSLEER. This CDR3 spans 16 amino acids. V was pared by 3 bases and J by 3 bases, with 6 bases of the junction left unmatched. As DNA, the CDR3 is TGCGCCAGCAGCCAGTCAGGGGGCTCGGACACCGGGGAGCTGTTTTTT. It codes for CASSQSGGSDTGELFF.

This clonotype is categorized as medium-sized. Being off target in a library aimed at alpha chains, this beta chain has a size of little meaning. The chain recombines TRBV21-1 with TRBJ2-2; the table names TRBD1, a call not compared with the DNA. TRBV21-1 is listed as a pseudogene. This CDR3 is built from 15 residues. CDR3 protein: CASPRSRAFTGELFF. The CDR3 region has the DNA TGTGCCAGCCCGAGGTCCAGGGCTTTCACCGGGGAGCTGTTTTTT.

On this clonotype itself: Because this beta chain is a stray read in a library intended to capture alpha chains, its abundance should not be given much weight. The CDR3 DNA is TGCAGTGCTAGTGGGAGTTCCCCAGATACGCAGTATTTT. Translated: CSASGSSPDTQYF. The chain uses TRBV20-1 and TRBJ2-3, with a weak D call TRBD2 (5 bases). V lost 3 bases to trimming and J lost 4 bases, with 11 bases between them. Germline V CDR1 and CDR2: DFQATT, SNEGSKA (reference sequence). This CDR3 region has 13 residues.

About this clonotype itself: The library was prepared for alpha chains; this beta chain is a stray read, so its frequency means little. This sequence joins TRBV23-1 and TRBJ2-2; perhaps D is TRBD1 or TRBD2 (5 bases each). TRBV23-1 is recorded as an ORF, its role being uncertain. The CDR3 runs to 18 residues. The V end lost 4 bases, the J end lost 1 base, and 19 bases lay between the germline ends. CDR3 amino acids: CASSRSWERGKNTGELFF. The CDR3 nucleotides read TGCGCCAGCAGTCGTTCGTGGGAGAGGGGAAAGAACACCGGGGAGCTGTTTTTT.

About this clonotype: This beta chain appears as a stray read in a library generated for alpha chains; its size is not informative. The chain links TRBV20-1 to TRBJ2-7; 14 bases are a match to TRBD2. Germline V gene lookup returns CDR1 DFQATT and CDR2 SNEGSKA (reference sequence). V shed 6 bases, J shed 4 bases, and the junction held 17 bases outside the gene matches. This CDR3 contains 18 residues. CDR3 protein: CSAPRRGTSGRLGYEQYF. CDR3 nucleotides: TGCAGTGCCCCTCGGCGCGGGACTAGCGGGAGACTAGGGTACGAGCAGTACTTC.

Within the sample, this clonotype is large. Since it is a stray read in a library aimed at alpha chains, this beta chain has a size that is not meaningful. V and J are TRBV4-2 and TRBJ2-4, with 10 bases lining up with TRBD2. V dropped 1 base and J dropped 12; count of bases not matched to a gene: 9. Germline values: CDR1 LGHNA, CDR2 YNFKEQ. The CDR3 is made up of 15 amino acids. CDR3 residues: CASSQGASGSVSQYF. CDR3 bases: TGTGCCAGCAGCCAAGGGGCTAGCGGGAGTGTGTCTCAGTACTTC.

In this sample, this clonotype is large. As an off-target read in a library built for alpha chains, this beta chain has a frequency of little significance. This CDR3 is CASSLVGGPSTGELFF. The CDR3 DNA is TGTGCCAGCAGCTTAGTCGGGGGGCCAAGCACCGGGGAGCTGTTTTTT. The chain joins TRBV7-7 to TRBJ2-2; tentatively, D is TRBD2 (7 bases). Germline-derived CDR1 and CDR2 are SSHAT and FNYEAQ (reference sequence). Trimming removed 1 base from V and 4 bases from J, with 13 bases in between. CDR3 length: 16 amino acids.

About this clonotype itself: This beta chain lies outside the target of a library built for alpha chains; its clone size means little. The chain links TRBV20-1 to TRBJ2-7; 8 nucleotides match TRBD1. Germline loops: CDR1 DFQATT, CDR2 SNEGSKA (reference sequence). The CDR3 spans 13 residues. J gave up 3 bases and V 2 bases, and 3 bases lay outside the gene matches. CDR3 sequence reads: CSARPDRDYEQYF. The DNA of the CDR3 is TGCAGTGCTAGACCGGACAGGGACTACGAGCAGTACTTC.

This clonotype is large. This beta chain is an unintended read in a library built for alpha chains; its size means little. In nucleotides, the CDR3 is TGTGCCAGCAGCCCCGGACTAAACAATGAGCAGTTCTTC. It encodes CASSPGLNNEQFF. The rearrangement links TRBV14 to TRBJ2-1; TRBD2 is a possible D gene (6 bases). The CDR3 covers 13 residues. CDR1 and CDR2 (germline): SGHDN, FVKESK. Trimming stripped 4 bases from V and 5 bases from J, with 9 bases between. Full variable domain (rest looked up from reference TRBV14 and TRBJ2-1): EAGVTQFPSHSVIEKGQTVTLRCDPISGHDNLYWYRRVMGKEIKFLLHFVKESKQDESGMPNNRFLAERTGGTYSTLKVQPAELEDSGVYFCASSPGLNNEQFFGPGTRLTVL.

By share, this clonotype ranks as medium-sized (0.01 to 0.1%). Since it is a stray read in a library aimed at alpha chains, this beta chain has a size that is not meaningful. The V gene is TRBV27, the J gene TRBJ2-3; D could derive from TRBD1 or TRBD2 (5 bases each). The germline V gene encodes CDR1 MNHEY and CDR2 SMNVEV (reference sequence). The germline V and J ends were trimmed by 2 bases and 1 base, with 16 bases remaining between them. This CDR3 region has 17 residues. In DNA, the CDR3 is TGTGCCAGCAGTTTAGGCCGAGGGGACCCTGGCACAGATACGCAGTATTTT. Translation gives CASSLGRGDPGTDTQYF.